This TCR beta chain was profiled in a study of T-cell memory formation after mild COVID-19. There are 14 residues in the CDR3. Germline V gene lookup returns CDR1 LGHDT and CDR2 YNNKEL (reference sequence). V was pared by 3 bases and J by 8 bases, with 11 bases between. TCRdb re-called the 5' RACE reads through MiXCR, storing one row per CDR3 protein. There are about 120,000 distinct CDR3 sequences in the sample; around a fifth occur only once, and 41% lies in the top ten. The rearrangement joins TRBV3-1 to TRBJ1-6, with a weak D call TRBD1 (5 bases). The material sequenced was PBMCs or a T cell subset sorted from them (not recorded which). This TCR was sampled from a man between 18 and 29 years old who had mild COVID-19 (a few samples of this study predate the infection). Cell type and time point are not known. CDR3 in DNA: TGTGCCAGCAGCCAGGTGACAGCCGATTCACCCCTCCACTTT. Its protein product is CASSQVTADSPLHF.